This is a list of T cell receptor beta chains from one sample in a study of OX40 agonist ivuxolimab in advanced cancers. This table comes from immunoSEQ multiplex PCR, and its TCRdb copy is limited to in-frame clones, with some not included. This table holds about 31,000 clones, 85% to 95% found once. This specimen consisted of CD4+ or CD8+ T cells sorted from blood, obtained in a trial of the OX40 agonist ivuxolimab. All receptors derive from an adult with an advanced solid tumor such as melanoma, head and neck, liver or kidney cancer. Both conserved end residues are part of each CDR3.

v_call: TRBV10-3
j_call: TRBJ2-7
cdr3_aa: CAIAEIFSEQYF

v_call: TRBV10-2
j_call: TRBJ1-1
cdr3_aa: CASGDRGVSEAFF

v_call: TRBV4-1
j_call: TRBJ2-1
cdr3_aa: CASSQTTGAVYNEQFF

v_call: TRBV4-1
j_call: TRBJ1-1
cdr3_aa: CASSQLQGVKGLDTEAFF

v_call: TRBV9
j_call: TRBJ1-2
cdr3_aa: CASSPRTAYGYTF

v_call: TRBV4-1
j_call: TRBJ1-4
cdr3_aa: CASSQDEPGTGPNEKLFF

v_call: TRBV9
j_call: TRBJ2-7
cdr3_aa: CASSVAPSASYEQYF

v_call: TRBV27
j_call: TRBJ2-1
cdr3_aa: CASSLFRAWDEQFF

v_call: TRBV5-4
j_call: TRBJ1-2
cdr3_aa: CATWRGGSYDYGYTF

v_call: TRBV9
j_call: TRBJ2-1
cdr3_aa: CASSVASGEGSYNEQFF

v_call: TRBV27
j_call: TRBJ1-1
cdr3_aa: CASSLGAAYEAFF

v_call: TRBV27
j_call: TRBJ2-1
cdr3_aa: CASSHGGAHEQFF

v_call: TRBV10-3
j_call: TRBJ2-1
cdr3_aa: CAIGGQTGWNEQFF